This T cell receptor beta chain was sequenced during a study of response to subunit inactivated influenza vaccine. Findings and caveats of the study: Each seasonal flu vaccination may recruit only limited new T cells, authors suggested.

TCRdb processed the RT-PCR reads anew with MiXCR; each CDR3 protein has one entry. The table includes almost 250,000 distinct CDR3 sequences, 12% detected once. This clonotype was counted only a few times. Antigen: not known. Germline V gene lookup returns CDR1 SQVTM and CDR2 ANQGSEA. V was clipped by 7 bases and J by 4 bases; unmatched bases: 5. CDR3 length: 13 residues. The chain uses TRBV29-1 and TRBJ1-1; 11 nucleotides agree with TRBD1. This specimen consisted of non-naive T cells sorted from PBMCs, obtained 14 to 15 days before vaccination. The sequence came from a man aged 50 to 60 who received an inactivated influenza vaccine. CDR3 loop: CSAMGQGGTEAFF. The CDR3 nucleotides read TGCAGCGCGATGGGACAGGGGGGCACTGAAGCTTTCTTT.